These T cell receptor beta chains were read from a single sample in a study of shared clonotypes between healthy human individuals. This table comes from immunoSEQ multiplex PCR, and its TCRdb copy is limited to in-frame clones, with some not included. The table includes approximately 2.5 million clones, around nine tenths detected once. What was sequenced was naive CD4+ T cells sorted from blood. The receptor set was obtained from a man between 18 and 35 years old in good health. Both conserved end residues are part of each CDR3. A D gene is named only where the DNA matches it firmly. Part of the rows lack a size; the others show once, few, many or a class for expanded clones.

v_call	clone_size	j_call	d_call	cdr3_length	cdr3_aa	cdr3_nt
TRBV19	NA	TRBJ2-7	NA	13	CASSRDTPYEQYF	TGTGCCAGTTCTCGGGACACTCCCTACGAGCAGTACTTC
TRBV5-1	NA	TRBJ2-7	TRBD1	15	CASSLEGTVQNEQYF	TGCGCCAGCAGCTTGGAGGGGACAGTTCAGAACGAGCAGTACTTC
TRBV4-3	NA	TRBJ2-3	TRBD2	14	CASSSGRFADTQYF	TGCGCCAGCTCTAGCGGGAGATTCGCCGATACGCAGTATTTT
TRBV5-1	NA	TRBJ2-3	NA	13	CASSREGIETQYF	TGCGCCAGCAGCCGTGAAGGGATCGAGACGCAGTATTTT
TRBV30	NA	TRBJ1-4	NA	14	CAWGTGTSGEKLFF	TGTGCCTGGGGTACCGGGACCTCTGGAGAAAAACTGTTTTTT
TRBV19	NA	TRBJ1-1	TRBD1	13	CASIYRGNTEAFF	TGTGCCAGTATTTACAGGGGCAACACTGAAGCTTTCTTT
TRBV18	once	TRBJ2-7	NA	18	CASSPGGWAGQRPYEQYF	TGTGCCAGCTCACCAGGCGGCTGGGCGGGGCAGCGGCCCTACGAGCAGTACTTC
TRBV29-1	NA	TRBJ2-7	TRBD1	13	CSVGRDSPYEQYF	TGCAGCGTCGGCCGGGACAGCCCCTACGAGCAGTACTTC
TRBV5-6	NA	TRBJ2-7	TRBD1	15	CASSGTGALSYEQYF	TGTGCCAGCAGCGGAACAGGGGCGCTATCCTACGAGCAGTACTTC
TRBV7-6	once	TRBJ2-3	NA	12	CASSLVPDTQYF	TGTGCCAGCAGCTTAGTCCCAGATACGCAGTATTTT
TRBV5-4	NA	TRBJ2-5	TRBD2	15	CASSIPSGSRETQYF	TGTGCCAGCAGCATACCTAGCGGGAGTAGAGAGACCCAGTACTTC
TRBV7-9	NA	TRBJ2-1	NA	16	CASSLIGRTPDNEQFF	TGTGCCAGCAGCTTAATAGGACGGACTCCCGACAATGAGCAGTTCTTC
TRBV28	NA	TRBJ2-7	TRBD1	14	CATYPTGQRYEQYF	TGTGCCACCTACCCGACAGGGCAACGCTACGAGCAGTACTTC
TRBV29-1	NA	TRBJ1-2	NA	12	CSVESGNYGYTF	TGCAGCGTTGAATCAGGGAACTATGGCTACACCTTC
TRBV18	NA	TRBJ2-2	TRBD2	17	CASSRQGLKGWTGELFF	TGTGCCAGCTCACGCCAGGGACTAAAAGGTTGGACCGGGGAGCTGTTTTTT
TRBV6-5	NA	TRBJ1-4	TRBD1	14	CASRPQGAGEKLFF	TGTGCCAGCAGGCCACAGGGGGCAGGGGAAAAACTGTTTTTT
TRBV10-3	NA	TRBJ1-2	NA	13	CAISISGTKGYTF	TGTGCCATCAGTATTTCCGGGACGAAAGGCTACACCTTC
TRBV7-9	NA	TRBJ2-1	NA	14	CASSLAQVGKEQFF	TGTGCCAGCAGCTTAGCGCAGGTGGGGAAGGAGCAGTTCTTC
TRBV5-1	NA	TRBJ1-4	NA	14	CASSLLSPNEKLFF	TGCGCCAGCAGCTTGTTGTCACCTAATGAAAAACTGTTTTTT
TRBV7-9	NA	TRBJ1-4	NA	13	CASSTDINEKLFF	TGTGCCAGCAGCACGGATATTAATGAAAAACTGTTTTTT
TRBV18	NA	TRBJ1-1	NA	14	CASAPGATNTEAFF	TGTGCCAGCGCTCCAGGGGCCACGAACACTGAAGCTTTCTTT
TRBV6-5	once	TRBJ1-1	TRBD1	14	CASRGTGANTEAFF	TGTGCCAGCAGGGGGACAGGGGCAAACACTGAAGCTTTCTTT
TRBV19	NA	TRBJ2-7	TRBD1	14	CASSQGQSNYEQYF	TGTGCCAGTAGCCAGGGACAGTCGAACTACGAGCAGTACTTC
TRBV5-1	NA	TRBJ1-5	TRBD1	17	CASSLEPGTDSNQPQHF	TGCGCCAGCAGCTTGGAACCCGGGACAGACAGCAATCAGCCCCAGCATTTT
TRBV28	NA	TRBJ1-1	NA	15	CASSSRGQGYTEAFF	TGTGCCAGCAGCTCCCGGGGGCAGGGGTATACTGAAGCTTTCTTT